A selection of T cell receptor beta chains follows, all from one sample in a study of OX40 agonist ivuxolimab in advanced cancers. TCRdb keeps only in-frame clones here, not all; method: immunoSEQ multiplex PCR. The data hold some 41,000 clones, with 70% to 90% observed a single time. The sample in question was CD4+ or CD8+ T cells sorted from blood, obtained in a trial of the OX40 agonist ivuxolimab. The receptors shown here come from an adult with an advanced solid tumor such as melanoma, head and neck, liver or kidney cancer. The CDR3 runs from the conserved cysteine through the conserved F or W. Each record gives: D gene, CDR3 length, clone size, V gene, J gene, CDR3 DNA, CDR3 protein. The D gene is left open where the match is weak. The listing skips clone size in some rows; elsewhere it reads once, few, many or a size class.

D: .
length: 13
size: .
V: TRBV19
J: TRBJ1-2
DNA: TGTGCCAGCAGAGCGGCGGCCTACTATGGCTACACCTTC
CDR3: CASRAAAYYGYTF

D: .
length: 15
size: once
V: TRBV7-3
J: TRBJ1-1
DNA: TGTGCCAGCAGCTTAAGCGACCGAGGAGGGACTGAAGCTTTCTTT
CDR3: CASSLSDRGGTEAFF

D: .
length: 16
size: .
V: TRBV2
J: TRBJ1-5
DNA: TGTGCCAGCAGTGAAGATTCGGCAGATAGCAATCAGCCCCAGCATTTT
CDR3: CASSEDSADSNQPQHF

D: .
length: 13
size: .
V: TRBV7-3
J: TRBJ1-1
DNA: TGTGCCAGCAGCTTAAACGTGAACACTGAAGCTTTCTTT
CDR3: CASSLNVNTEAFF

D: .
length: 13
size: .
V: TRBV29-1
J: TRBJ1-2
DNA: TGCAGCGCCGGAGGGGCCTCGGGGTATGGCTACACCTTC
CDR3: CSAGGASGYGYTF

D: .
length: 15
size: .
V: TRBV6-6
J: TRBJ2-6
DNA: TGTGCCAGCAGTCCTTCGCGACCCGGGGCCAACGTCCTGACTTTC
CDR3: CASSPSRPGANVLTF

D: .
length: 16
size: .
V: TRBV14
J: TRBJ1-1
DNA: TGTGCCAGCAGCCAAGATGGGCCGGTTTGGAACACTGAAGCTTTCTTT
CDR3: CASSQDGPVWNTEAFF

D: .
length: 17
size: .
V: TRBV7-8
J: TRBJ2-1
DNA: TGTGCCAGCAGCCCCGCCCCAAGACGGAGGGGGAACAATGAGCAGTTCTTC
CDR3: CASSPAPRRRGNNEQFF

D: TRBD1
length: 18
size: .
V: TRBV9
J: TRBJ1-2
DNA: TGTGCCAGCAGCGTAGAAAGGGAGCCCAGGGACAGGGGGATCGGCTACACCTTC
CDR3: CASSVEREPRDRGIGYTF

D: .
length: 17
size: .
V: TRBV5-4
J: TRBJ1-2
DNA: TGTGCCAGCAGCTTGGATGGGGGCGCGGGGAGAGATTCTGGCTACACCTTC
CDR3: CASSLDGGAGRDSGYTF

D: .
length: 13
size: few
V: TRBV19
J: TRBJ1-1
DNA: TGTGCCAGTAGTATAGTACTGAACACTGAAGCTTTCTTT
CDR3: CASSIVLNTEAFF

D: .
length: 15
size: .
V: TRBV4-1
J: TRBJ1-5
DNA: TGCGCCAGCAGCCAAGTATTTACGAGCAATCAGCCCCAGCATTTT
CDR3: CASSQVFTSNQPQHF

D: .
length: 11
size: few
V: TRBV7-9
J: TRBJ1-2
DNA: TGTGCCAGCAGCGGGGTCCATGGCTACACCTTC
CDR3: CASSGVHGYTF

D: .
length: 14
size: .
V: TRBV4-3
J: TRBJ1-1
DNA: TGCGCCAGCAGCCAAGATATAGGGTTCAGTGAAGCTTTCTTT
CDR3: CASSQDIGFSEAFF

D: TRBD1
length: 19
size: .
V: TRBV11-2
J: TRBJ1-2
DNA: TGTGCCAGCAGCTTAGGACCCGGGACAGGGTACTTTGGCAACTATGGCTACACCTTC
CDR3: CASSLGPGTGYFGNYGYTF

D: .
length: 12
size: .
V: TRBV7-9
J: TRBJ1-1
DNA: TGTGCCAGCAGCTCCATGAACACTGAAGCTTTCTTT
CDR3: CASSSMNTEAFF

D: .
length: 11
size: .
V: TRBV6-5
J: TRBJ2-1
DNA: TGTGCCATCGGGACGCTGGATGAGCAGTTCTTC
CDR3: CAIGTLDEQFF

D: .
length: 13
size: many
V: TRBV19
J: TRBJ1-5
DNA: TGTGCCAGTAGTGCGTGGGAGGGTCAGCCCCAGCATTTT
CDR3: CASSAWEGQPQHF

D: TRBD1
length: 15
size: once
V: TRBV30
J: TRBJ2-7
DNA: TGTGCCTGGAGTACGGGACAGGGGCTTCTCTACGAGCAGTACTTC
CDR3: CAWSTGQGLLYEQYF

D: .
length: 16
size: .
V: TRBV25-1
J: TRBJ1-4
DNA: TGTGCCAGCAGTGACCCGATGGGCGGCCCTAATGAAAAACTGTTTTTT
CDR3: CASSDPMGGPNEKLFF

D: .
length: 15
size: .
V: TRBV4-2
J: TRBJ1-2
DNA: TGTGCCAGCAGCCAAGATTACGCAGGGGTCTATGGCTACACCTTC
CDR3: CASSQDYAGVYGYTF

D: TRBD1
length: 16
size: .
V: TRBV19
J: TRBJ1-4
DNA: TGTGCCAGTAGGCGACTAACAGGGGAGGGTAGTGAAAAACTGTTTTTT
CDR3: CASRRLTGEGSEKLFF

D: .
length: 12
size: .
V: TRBV6-6
J: TRBJ2-7
DNA: TGTGCCAGCAGGGACCTTAGTCAGGATCAGTACTTC
CDR3: CASRDLSQDQYF

D: .
length: 15
size: .
V: TRBV7-6
J: TRBJ2-7
DNA: TGTGCCAGCAGCCTCGCGTGGGGGAGTGCCTACGAGCAGTACTTC
CDR3: CASSLAWGSAYEQYF

D: TRBD1
length: 13
size: .
V: TRBV7-3
J: TRBJ1-2
DNA: TGTGCCAGCAGCTTAGACAGGGGGTATGGCTACACCTTC
CDR3: CASSLDRGYGYTF

D: .
length: 15
size: .
V: TRBV7-2
J: TRBJ1-5
DNA: TGTGCCAGCAGCTTAGAGGGAGGGGGCAATCAGCCCCAGCATTTT
CDR3: CASSLEGGGNQPQHF

D: .
length: 12
size: .
V: TRBV5-4
J: TRBJ2-1
DNA: TGTGCCATCGAAAGCTCCTACAATGAGCAGTTCTTC
CDR3: CAIESSYNEQFF